Below are 28 T cell receptor beta chains sequenced from a single sample in a study of blood T cell repertoires in COVID-19. Libraries were prepared by immunoSEQ multiplex PCR; TCRdb keeps only in-frame clonotypes and omits some of them. The table includes about 120,000 clones, 90% detected once. Sequencing was done on a sample of peripheral blood. All receptors derive from a man aged 45-65 years with active COVID-19.

The chain links TRBV19 to TRBJ1-5, with D maybe TRBD1 (6 bases). This CDR3 is built from 14 residues. CDR1 and CDR2 (germline): LNHDA, SQIVND (reference sequence). V lost 7 bases and J lost 0, with 10 bases in between. The CDR3 sequence is CASNGQISNQPQHF. DNA for the CDR3: TGTGCCAGTAACGGACAGATTAGCAATCAGCCCCAGCATTTT.

In regard to this clone: As the CDR3 is not closed by the conserved phenylalanine or tryptophan, this likely results from a read error. The chain recombines TRBV19 with TRBJ1-2; TRBD1 matches 12 bases. V lost 2 bases, J lost 2 bases, and 12 bases stayed unmatched. This CDR3 comprises 19 residues. Germline V lookup: CDR1 LNHDA, CDR2 SQIVND (reference sequence). DNA for the CDR3: TGTGCCAGTAGTATACATTACGGAGGGACAGGGGGCTTGAACTATGGCTACACCCTC. It is translated as CASSIHYGGTGGLNYGYTL.

The V call is TRBV2, the J call TRBJ2-3; 11 nucleotides line up with TRBD2. The junction had 7 bases not matched to a gene; V was cut back by 7 bases and J by 4 bases. CDR1 and CDR2 (germline): SNHLY, FYNNEI. The CDR3 loop spans 15 amino acids. In DNA form, the CDR3 reads TGTGCCAGCACCGTCCTAGCGGGGGGCGCAGATACGCAGTATTTT. It specifies CASTVLAGGADTQYF. Together with reference TRBV2 and TRBJ2-3, the CDR3 gives the full variable domain: EPEVTQTPSHQVTQMGQEVILRCVPISNHLYFYWYRQILGQKVEFLVSFYNNEISEKSEIFDDQFSVERPDGSNFTLKIRSTKLEDSAMYFCASTVLAGGADTQYFGPGTRLTVL.

Here the CDR3 reads CASSGEGGTLLSTDTQYF. The DNA of the CDR3 is TGTGCCAGCAGCGGGGAGGGAGGGACACTCCTTAGCACAGATACGCAGTATTTT. The chain carries TRBV9 and TRBJ2-3, with D maybe TRBD2 (7 bases). CDR3 size: 18 residues. Germline V gene sequence: CDR1 SGDLS, CDR2 YYNGEE. V shed 3 bases and J shed 0 bases, with 20 bases lying between them.

This clone was recorded only once. CDR3 sequence reads: CASSQNRDSYEQYF. The CDR3 DNA sequence: TGTGCCAGCAGCCAAAACAGAGACTCCTACGAGCAGTACTTC. V usage is TRBV3-1 (or the pseudogene TRBV3-2) and J usage is TRBJ2-7; the D is unclear. CDR1 is LGHDT, CDR2 YNNKEL, per germline (reference sequence). V was clipped by 2 bases and J by 0 bases, with 8 bases between them. The CDR3 is made up of 14 amino acids.

The chain uses TRBV7-9 and TRBJ2-7; weak D call: TRBD1 (5 bases). With 6 bases removed from V and 7 bases from J, the gap between germline ends came to 10 bases. Germline assignment: CDR1 SEHNR and CDR2 FQNEAQ (reference sequence). This CDR3 comprises 11 residues. Here the CDR3 DNA reads TGTGCCAGCAGTTGGGGCCTGGAGCAGTACTTC. Its translation is CASSWGLEQYF.

The rearrangement joins TRBV18 to TRBJ1-4; no reliable D call. CDR3 length: 12 residues. CDR1 is KGHSH and CDR2 is LQKENI in the germline V gene. The ends were cut back, 3 bases at V and 5 bases at J, with 4 bases in the middle. The CDR3 here is CASSPSNEKLFF. In nucleotides, the CDR3 is TGTGCCAGCTCACCCTCCAATGAAAAACTGTTTTTT.

This chain links TRBV11-2 with TRBJ2-4, with 9 nucleotides matching TRBD1. The CDR3 sequence is 14 residues long. The V gene end was trimmed by 1 base and the J gene end by 8 bases; junction bases not matched to a gene: 3. Germline V gene sequence: CDR1 SGHAT, CDR2 FQNNGV. The CDR3 region is CASSLAQGAHIQYF. CDR3 in DNA: TGTGCCAGCAGCTTAGCACAGGGGGCACACATTCAGTACTTC.

For the CDR3, the DNA is TGTGCCAGCAGCCCAGCCGGGGAGAGAAACACCATATATTTT. Its translation: CASSPAGERNTIYF. This chain links TRBV11-2 with TRBJ1-3; D is ambiguous. V was clipped by 5 bases and J by 5 bases, with 13 bases between them. The CDR3 is 14 residues long. Germline V CDR1 and CDR2: SGHAT, FQNNGV. Full variable domain (rest looked up from reference TRBV11-2 and TRBJ1-3): EAGVAQSPRYKIIEKRQSVAFWCNPISGHATLYWYQQILGQGPKLLIQFQNNGVVDDSQLPKDRFSAERLKGVDSTLKIQPAKLEDSAVYLCASSPAGERNTIYFGEGSWLTVV.

The rearrangement joins TRBV10-3 to TRBJ1-2; 7 bases are shared with TRBD1. CDR1 is ENHRY, CDR2 SYGVKD, per germline. The CDR3 sequence is 14 residues long. The trim removed 6 bases at V and 4 bases at J, leaving 8 bases unmatched. DNA of the CDR3: TGTGCCATCAGCCCGGGACAGAGAAGCTATGGCTACACCTTC. Translating it yields CAISPGQRSYGYTF.

V is TRBV9 and J is TRBJ1-3; D is perhaps TRBD1 (6 bases). The CDR3 is 17 amino acids. The ends were cut back, 0 bases at V and 4 bases at J, with 17 bases in the middle. The V gene's germline CDR1 is SGDLS and CDR2 YYNGEE. The DNA for the CDR3 is TGTGCCAGCAGCGTAGCGATGGGACAATCAATCGGAAACACCATATATTTT. Amino acid sequence: CASSVAMGQSIGNTIYF.

The gene calls are TRBV18 and TRBJ1-5, with a possible D match to TRBD1 (6 bases). The CDR3 consists of 15 residues. The germline V gene encodes CDR1 KGHSH and CDR2 LQKENI. The V and J ends lost 3 bases and 5 bases respectively, with 14 bases between them. The chain's CDR3 is CASSPRQGSYQPQHF. The CDR3 nucleotides are TGTGCCAGCTCACCGCGTCAGGGGTCCTATCAGCCCCAGCATTTT.

This chain uses TRBV6-5 with TRBJ2-6; D uncertain. V lost 0 bases and J 3 bases, leaving 6 bases between the germline ends. Germline CDR1 is MNHEY and CDR2 is SVGAGI. The CDR3 spans 15 residues. CDR3 region: CASSYSSGGANVLTF. The DNA of the CDR3 is TGTGCCAGCAGTTACTCGTCCGGTGGGGCCAACGTCCTGACTTTC.

The chain couples TRBV5-1 to TRBJ1-2; weak D call: TRBD1 (5 bases). The CDR3 is 14 amino acids. Germline CDR1 reads SGHRS; CDR2 reads YFSETQ. Trimming took 3 bases from V and 6 from J, leaving 15 bases between them. The CDR3 DNA reads TGCGCCAGCAGCTACGGGGGACGAGGGGATGGCTACACCTTC. Translation: CASSYGGRGDGYTF.

A single count supports this clone. The V gene is TRBV5-1, the J gene TRBJ2-7, with TRBD1 matching over 10 bases. Germline values: CDR1 SGHRS, CDR2 YFSETQ. With 2 bases clipped from V and 6 bases from J, the junction kept 8 bases outside the gene matches. CDR3 size: 15 residues. The CDR3 bases are TGCGCCAGCAGCTTTACGGCCGGGACAGGGGCCGAGCAGTACTTC. Translated, it gives CASSFTAGTGAEQYF.

The chain couples TRBV4-2 to TRBJ1-6; 8 bases are shared with TRBD1. Germline assignment: CDR1 LGHNA and CDR2 YNFKEQ. CDR3 length: 18 amino acids. V gave up 0 bases and J gave up 9 bases; unmatched junction bases: 13. The CDR3 nucleotides are TGTGCCAGCAGCCAAGATCTGGGCAGCAACAGGGGGACTTCACCCCTCCACTTT. Translating it yields CASSQDLGSNRGTSPLHF.

This clone was seen at least ten times. The chain joins TRBV6-1 to TRBJ2-3; D unclear. Germline CDR1 MNHNS, CDR2 SASEGT. The V end lost 2 bases, the J end lost 0 bases, and 12 bases lay between the germline ends. This CDR3 is built from 16 residues. The CDR3 protein is CASSEIARTSTDTQYF. CDR3 nucleotides: TGTGCCAGCAGTGAAATCGCTCGTACTAGCACAGATACGCAGTATTTT.

The chain recombines TRBV5-6 with TRBJ2-7; 11 nucleotides match TRBD2. CDR1 is SGHDT, CDR2 YYEEEE, per germline. V shed 4 bases and J 3 bases; nucleotides not matched to a gene: 3. This CDR3 has 14 residues. The CDR3 sequence: CASSLGTSGYEQYV. The CDR3 region has the DNA TGTGCCAGCAGCCTAGGGACTAGCGGCTACGAGCAGTACGTC.

This rearrangement joins TRBV4-1 to TRBJ2-1, with 7 nucleotides matching TRBD2. This CDR3 contains 15 residues. V lost 2 bases, J lost 6 bases, and 7 bases stayed unmatched. The V gene's germline CDR1 is MGHRA and CDR2 YSYEKL. CDR3 sequence (DNA): TGCGCCAGCAGCCAAATGTGGGAGGGGCCCAATGAGCAGTTCTTC. Its protein product is CASSQMWEGPNEQFF.

The rearrangement joins TRBV28 to TRBJ2-1; the match to TRBD2 covers 13 bases. V was pared by 6 bases and J by 2 bases, with 10 bases of the junction left unmatched. This CDR3 has 18 amino acids. Germline lookup yields CDR1 MDHEN and CDR2 SYDVKM. CDR3 protein: CASRPLRTSGRPYNEQFF. CDR3 in DNA: TGTGCCAGCAGACCCCTTAGGACTAGCGGGAGACCCTACAATGAGCAGTTCTTC. Looking up the rest from reference TRBV28 and TRBJ2-1 gives the full variable domain: DVKVTQSSRYLVKRTGEKVFLECVQDMDHENMFWYRQDPGLGLRLIYFSYDVKMKEKGDIPEGYSVSREKKERFSLILESASTNQTSMYLCASRPLRTSGRPYNEQFFGPGTRLTVL.

This clone was seen a single time. This chain connects TRBV5-5 to TRBJ2-7, with D perhaps TRBD2 (6 bases). The CDR3 loop spans 15 amino acids. Trimming shortened V by 5 bases and J by 6 bases, and 21 bases separated the two germline ends. CDR1 is SGHKS and CDR2 is YYEKEE in the germline V gene (reference sequence). The CDR3: CASSFQQAWGLEQYF. CDR3 nucleotide sequence: TGTGCCAGCAGTTTCCAACAGGCTTGGGGACTCGAGCAGTACTTC. Full variable domain (outside the CDR3, taken from reference TRBV5-5 and TRBJ2-7): DAGVTQSPTHLIKTRGQQVTLRCSPISGHKSVSWYQQVLGQGPQFIFQYYEKEERGRGNFPDRFSARQFPNYSSELNVNALLLGDSALYLCASSFQQAWGLEQYFGPGTRLTVT.

V usage is TRBV4-1 and J usage is TRBJ1-2; D is perhaps TRBD1 (6 bases). Germline V gene lookup returns CDR1 MGHRA and CDR2 YSYEKL. V lost 0 bases to trimming and J lost 2 bases, with 10 bases between them. CDR3 length equals 15 residues. The CDR3, as DNA: TGCGCCAGCAGCCAAGATCCACAGGGAAACTATGGCTACACCTTC. Translation: CASSQDPQGNYGYTF.

V gene TRBV7-9 combines with J gene TRBJ2-5; 8 bases are a match to TRBD1. CDR1 is SEHNR, CDR2 FQNEAQ, per germline (reference sequence). The V gene end was trimmed by 6 bases and the J gene end by 2 bases; junction bases not matched to a gene: 11. The CDR3 covers 16 residues. The CDR3 coding sequence is TGTGCCAGCAGTCCACGACAGGGGAATATTCAAGAGACCCAGTACTTC. This translates into CASSPRQGNIQETQYF.

The rearrangement uses TRBV9 and TRBJ1-1; D uncertain. CDR1 and CDR2 from the germline V gene are SGDLS and YYNGEE. The CDR3 is 14 amino acids. Trimming took 2 bases from V and 1 from J, leaving 9 bases between them. In DNA, the CDR3 is TGTGCCAGCAGCGTTCTACAGACGAACACTGAAGCTTTCTTT. Amino acids: CASSVLQTNTEAFF. Combining the CDR3 with reference TRBV9 and TRBJ1-1 gives the whole variable domain DSGVTQTPKHLITATGQRVTLRCSPRSGDLSVYWYQQSLDQGLQFLIQYYNGEERAKGNILERFSAQQFPDLHSELNLSSLELGDSALYFCASSVLQTNTEAFFGQGTRLTVV.

The CDR3 DNA sequence: TGTGCCAGTAGTATAAGGGCGGGAACGTCTAATGAGCAGTTCTTC. Translated: CASSIRAGTSNEQFF. V usage is TRBV19 and J usage is TRBJ2-1; D is possibly TRBD2 (6 bases). V lost 2 bases and J 7 bases, leaving 15 bases between the germline ends. Germline loops: CDR1 LNHDA, CDR2 SQIVND (reference sequence). This CDR3 region has 15 residues.

The chain couples TRBV10-2 to TRBJ1-2; weak D call: TRBD1 (5 bases). V was trimmed by 2 bases and J by 5 bases, leaving 12 bases between them. From germline, CDR1 is WSHSY and CDR2 SAAADI. The CDR3 sequence is 14 residues long. The CDR3 loop is CASSEPAGLYGYTF. CDR3 in DNA: TGCGCCAGCAGTGAGCCGGCAGGGCTTTATGGCTACACCTTC.

The genes are TRBV5-1 and TRBJ2-1, with 10 positions matching TRBD1. Germline-derived CDR1 and CDR2 are SGHRS and YFSETQ. V gave up 3 bases and J gave up 11 bases; unmatched junction bases: 11. This CDR3 spans 15 amino acids. DNA for the CDR3: TGCGCCAGCAGCTATTGGGACAGGGGCCGCGATCAGCAGTTCTTC. Its translation: CASSYWDRGRDQQFF.

The CDR3 is CASGEQITGQPQHF. The CDR3 nucleotides are TGTGCCAGCGGCGAACAGATTACGGGGCAGCCCCAGCATTTT. This chain joins TRBV3-1 (or the pseudogene TRBV3-2) and TRBJ1-5; D gene uncertain. Trimming took 8 bases from V and 7 from J, leaving 18 bases between them. Germline V gene lookup returns CDR1 LGHDT and CDR2 YNNKEL (reference sequence). This CDR3 contains 14 residues.